This TCR beta chain was sequenced during a study of OX40 agonist ivuxolimab in advanced cancers. Study-level points and caveats: CD8+ T cells showed, on average, more clonal expansion than CD4+ cells.

This CDR3 spans 15 amino acids. The germline CDR1 and CDR2 sequences are LNHDA and SQIVND (reference sequence). V lost 7 bases, J lost 2 bases, and 15 bases lay in between. Profiling relied on immunoSEQ multiplex PCR, and the TCRdb table lists in-frame clones only, not all of them. The table has about 38,000 clones, less than 85% seen once. With regard to this clone: Antigen unknown.

J is TRBJ1-5 and V is TRBV19, with D possibly being TRBD1 (5 bases). This clonotype was sampled from an adult with an advanced solid tumor such as melanoma, head and neck, liver or kidney cancer. Sequenced material: CD4+ or CD8+ T cells sorted from blood, taken in a trial of the OX40 agonist ivuxolimab. CDR3 amino acids: CASKPSRGGNQPQHF. The CDR3 DNA is TGTGCCAGTAAGCCCAGCCGGGGGGGCAATCAGCCCCAGCATTTT.